This entry describes one T cell receptor beta chain. The sample comes from a study of blood T cell repertoires in COVID-19. Study-level information: Sites in the United States, Italy and Spain provided acute and convalescent COVID-19 samples. T cells, B-cell-depleted T cells, or PBMCs supplied cDNA or gDNA.

With 0 bases removed from V and 5 bases from J, the gap between germline ends came to 10 bases. Germline CDR1 PRHDT, CDR2 FYEKMQ (reference sequence). There are 14 residues in the CDR3. Per the study methods: Reference gene primer amplification gave nucleated cell count estimates. Profiled with immunoSEQ multiplex PCR; TCRdb holds only in-frame clones, not every one. That table supplies the V and J calls and clone size; D and trimming were determined from the DNA. Found here are some 140,000 clones, 75% to 90% of them singletons; the top ten hold 2% to 2.5%. V is TRBV13 and J is TRBJ1-2, with D tentatively TRBD1 (5 bases). The clonotype originates from a man aged 45 to 65 with active COVID-19. Material for sequencing was peripheral blood. In DNA form, the CDR3 reads TGTGCCAGCAGCTTAGGGCCAGGGCGGTATGGCTACACCTTC. Translating gives CASSLGPGRYGYTF.